The 25 T cell receptor beta chains below all came from one sample that was sequenced in a study of shared clonotypes between healthy human individuals. The assay was immunoSEQ multiplex PCR, and TCRdb's table has in-frame clones only and misses some. Among millions of clones listed, over 85% were seen once. The sequenced sample consisted of naive CD4+ T cells sorted from blood. Subset: CD45RA+ positively selected. These receptors originate from a man aged 18-30 years in good health.

V gene TRBV30 combines with J gene TRBJ2-7, with 11 bases identical to TRBD1. V shed 3 bases, J shed 0 bases, and the junction held 4 bases outside the gene matches. Germline values: CDR1 GTSNPN, CDR2 SVGIG (reference sequence). The length of the CDR3 is 15 residues. The CDR3 is CAWRTGTGGSYEQYF. The CDR3 coding sequence is TGTGCCTGGAGGACCGGGACAGGGGGCTCCTACGAGCAGTACTTC.

This clone was found once. The chain combines TRBV7-9 with TRBJ1-2; D not certain. The germline CDR1 and CDR2 sequences are SEHNR and FQNEAQ (reference sequence). The CDR3 runs to 18 residues. Trimming left V 5 bases short and J 4 bases short, with 26 bases between. As DNA, the CDR3 is TGTGCCAGCAGCCCCCTTCCCGGGGAGGCACCCCGGCCCTATGGCTACACCTTC. This codes for CASSPLPGEAPRPYGYTF.

This clone occurred once. The rearrangement joins TRBV6-5 to TRBJ2-7, with TRBD2 identical over 11 bases. From germline, CDR1 is MNHEY and CDR2 SVGAGI. This CDR3 contains 15 residues. V was clipped by 7 bases and J by 3 bases; unmatched bases: 8. CDR3 sequence reads: CASMTLAGGVYEQYF. The CDR3 bases are TGTGCCAGCATGACTCTAGCGGGAGGTGTCTACGAGCAGTACTTC.

The genes are TRBV28 and TRBJ1-2, with D uncertain. V was clipped by 6 bases and J by 4 bases, with 18 bases between them. CDR1 and CDR2 (germline): MDHEN, SYDVKM. This CDR3 spans 15 amino acids. The CDR3 region is CASSHSTGSTYGYTF. As DNA, the CDR3 is TGTGCCAGCAGCCACTCGACGGGGTCCACCTATGGCTACACCTTC.

V usage is TRBV7-9 and J usage is TRBJ1-1; no reliable D call. Germline V lookup: CDR1 SEHNR, CDR2 FQNEAQ (reference sequence). Trimming took off 5 bases at V and 1 base at J, with 14 bases between the two ends. The CDR3 contains 15 residues. The CDR3 coding sequence is TGTGCCAGCAGCCAATCGCACAAGACGAACACTGAAGCTTTCTTT. This translates into CASSQSHKTNTEAFF. Full variable domain (remainder filled in from reference TRBV7-9 and TRBJ1-1): DTGVSQNPRHKITKRGQNVTFRCDPISEHNRLYWYRQTLGQGPEFLTYFQNEAQLEKSRLLSDRFSAERPKGSFSTLEIQRTEQGDSAMYLCASSQSHKTNTEAFFGQGTRLTVV.

This chain links TRBV18 with TRBJ1-1, with 8 bases lining up with TRBD1. Per the germline V gene, CDR1 is KGHSH and CDR2 is LQKENI. The CDR3 has 14 residues. V shed 5 bases and J 4 bases; nucleotides not matched to a gene: 6. The CDR3 nucleotides read TGTGCCAGCTCATCGACTACAGGGGGCACTGAAGCTTTCTTT. The encoded protein is CASSSTTGGTEAFF.

The chain has TRBV7-2 and TRBJ2-1, with D maybe TRBD2 (6 bases). The CDR3 runs to 16 residues. V was cut by 4 bases and J by 9 bases, with 22 bases left in between. Looked up from germline, CDR1 is SGHTA and CDR2 is FQGNSA. This CDR3 reads CASSSVGGTVAVEQFF. The CDR3 nucleotides are TGTGCCAGCAGCTCCGTGGGCGGGACTGTCGCCGTTGAGCAGTTCTTC.

This chain connects TRBV7-2 to TRBJ2-7; 7 bases map to TRBD2. V lost 4 bases to trimming and J lost 1 base; unmatched junction nucleotides: 4. This CDR3 spans 14 amino acids. Germline V lookup: CDR1 SGHTA, CDR2 FQGNSA. The CDR3 is CASSSTSSSYEQYF. DNA for the CDR3: TGTGCCAGCAGCTCGACTAGCAGTTCCTACGAGCAGTACTTC.

This chain joins TRBV6-6 and TRBJ2-7; TRBD1 aligns across 8 bases. The germline V gene has CDR1 MNHNY and CDR2 SVGAGI (reference sequence). Trimming at V came to 8 bases and at J to 6 bases, leaving 9 bases not matched to a gene. This CDR3 contains 13 residues. This chain's CDR3 is CASLEITGGEQYF. The CDR3 nucleotides are TGTGCCAGCTTAGAGATTACAGGGGGCGAGCAGTACTTC.

The chain couples TRBV15 to TRBJ2-4, with TRBD2 as a possible D gene (6 bases). Per germline, CDR1 LNHNV and CDR2 YYDKDF (reference sequence). V shed 1 base and J shed 1 base, with 11 bases lying between them. CDR3 length: 16 amino acids. This chain's CDR3 is CATSRGGEQAKNIQYF. The CDR3 DNA reads as TGTGCCACCAGCAGAGGCGGGGAACAGGCCAAAAACATTCAGTACTTC.

About this clone: Additional DNA sequences in this sample encode the identical CDR3. The chain links TRBV18 to TRBJ2-7; 8 bases fit TRBD1. This CDR3 is 13 amino acids long. The J segment lost 7 bases and the V segment lost 2 bases, leaving 4 bases of the junction unmatched. Looked up from germline, CDR1 is KGHSH and CDR2 is LQKENI. The CDR3: CASSPLTGGEQYF. CDR3 DNA sequence: TGTGCCAGCTCACCATTAACAGGGGGTGAGCAGTACTTC.

The J gene is TRBJ2-3, the V gene TRBV7-8, with a tentative D call TRBD1 (6 bases). This CDR3 has 14 residues. Trimming cost V 0 bases and J 7 bases, with 11 bases left between them. In germline, CDR1 is SGHVS, CDR2 FQNEAQ. This CDR3 reads CASSLARDINTQYF. The CDR3, as DNA: TGTGCCAGCAGCTTAGCCCGGGACATCAATACGCAGTATTTT.

V gene TRBV5-1 combines with J gene TRBJ1-1; D perhaps matches TRBD1 (5 bases). CDR1 and CDR2 from the germline V gene are SGHRS and YFSETQ. Trimming cost V 2 bases and J 5 bases, with 13 bases left between them. The CDR3 consists of 14 residues. The CDR3 loop is CASSFGGMATEAFF. In DNA form, the CDR3 reads TGCGCCAGCAGCTTCGGGGGGATGGCGACTGAAGCTTTCTTT.

CDR3 region: CASSPPTGEAFF. CDR3 sequence (DNA): TGTGCCAGCAGCCCCCCCACCGGTGAAGCTTTCTTT. The J gene is TRBJ1-1, the V gene TRBV6-6, with no clear D. The CDR3 contains 12 residues. V lost 6 bases to trimming and J lost 7 bases, with 12 bases between them. CDR1 is MNHNY, CDR2 SVGAGI, per germline (reference sequence).

The genes are TRBV5-1 and TRBJ2-6, with D perhaps assigned TRBD1 or TRBD2 (5 bases each). Germline V gives CDR1 SGHRS, CDR2 YFSETQ. Trimming cost V 8 bases and J 0 bases, with 15 bases left between them. The CDR3 consists of 16 residues. The DNA of the CDR3 is TGCGCCAGTGTACGGGACCCAAGCTCTGGGGCCAACGTCCTGACTTTC. Residues: CASVRDPSSGANVLTF. Based on the CDR3 plus reference TRBV5-1 and TRBJ2-6, the full variable domain is KAGVTQTPRYLIKTRGQQVTLSCSPISGHRSVSWYQQTPGQGLQFLFEYFSETQRNKGNFPGRFSGRQFSNSRSEMNVSTLELGDSALYLCASVRDPSSGANVLTFGAGSRLTVL.

The V call is TRBV12-5, the J call TRBJ2-2, with TRBD1 matching over 7 bases. Germline V gene lookup returns CDR1 LGHNT and CDR2 FRNRAP. There are 18 residues in the CDR3. V trimming: 4 bases; J trimming: 5 bases; junction bases outside the gene matches: 16. The CDR3, as DNA: TGTGCTAGTGGTTCCTACCGACTGAGACAGGGTTATACCGGGGAGCTGTTTTTT. Amino acids: CASGSYRLRQGYTGELFF.

The chain uses TRBV30 and TRBJ2-7, with D possibly being TRBD2 (6 bases). Deletions cut 4 bases from V and 1 base from J, with 14 bases between. From germline, CDR1 is GTSNPN and CDR2 SVGIG (reference sequence). The CDR3 is 14 amino acids. CDR3 amino acids: CAWTDYSGSYEQYF. CDR3 sequence (DNA): TGTGCCTGGACGGATTATAGCGGTTCCTACGAGCAGTACTTC.

Notes on this clone: Other DNA sequences in this sample translate to the same CDR3. Here the CDR3 reads CASSISGTNYGYTF. CDR3 in DNA: TGTGCCAGTAGTATATCGGGCACTAACTATGGCTACACCTTC. The chain has TRBV19 and TRBJ1-2; D not resolved. Trimming left V 2 bases short and J 0 bases short, with 7 bases between. Germline CDR1 reads LNHDA; CDR2 reads SQIVND (reference sequence). The CDR3 sequence is 14 residues long.

Concerning this clone: Within the sample, other DNA sequences also encode this same CDR3. V usage is TRBV4-1 and J usage is TRBJ2-7; 13 bases are shared with TRBD2. There are 17 residues in the CDR3. CDR1 and CDR2 (germline): MGHRA, YSYEKL. The V gene end was trimmed by 1 base and the J gene end by 2 bases; junction bases not matched to a gene: 5. The CDR3 bases are TGCGCCAGCAGCCAAGGACTAGCGGGGGGCACCCCCTACGAGCAGTACTTC. It encodes CASSQGLAGGTPYEQYF.

This clone was recorded a few times. This specimen includes other DNA sequences encoding the same CDR3. The rearrangement links TRBV15 to TRBJ1-1; D call uncertain. Germline V gene sequence: CDR1 LNHNV, CDR2 YYDKDF (reference sequence). Trimming pared 1 base from V and 1 base from J, leaving 4 bases between. The CDR3 has 13 amino acids. The CDR3 DNA follows: TGTGCCACCAGCAGAGTGGGGAACACTGAAGCTTTCTTT. Its protein product is CATSRVGNTEAFF. Full variable domain (outside the CDR3, taken from reference TRBV15 and TRBJ1-1): DAMVIQNPRYQVTQFGKPVTLSCSQTLNHNVMYWYQQKSSQAPKLLFHYYDKDFNNEADTPDNFQSRRPNTSFCFLDIRSPGLGDTAMYLCATSRVGNTEAFFGQGTRLTVV.

V is TRBV5-1 and J is TRBJ2-3; 10 bases map to TRBD2. Per the germline V gene, CDR1 is SGHRS and CDR2 is YFSETQ. J lost 0 bases, V lost 4 bases, and 5 bases had no gene match. The CDR3 totals 16 residues. CDR3 sequence (DNA): TGCGCCAGCAGCCGAGGGACTAGCGATAGCACAGATACGCAGTATTTT. It specifies CASSRGTSDSTDTQYF.

As regards this clone: Other DNA sequences in the same sample also yield this CDR3. In DNA, the CDR3 is TGTGCCTGGGACAGGGGGAGAGAGACCCAGTACTTC. Amino acids: CAWDRGRETQYF. The V gene is TRBV30, the J gene TRBJ2-5; TRBD1 matches 9 bases. CDR1 is GTSNPN, CDR2 SVGIG, per germline (reference sequence). J gave up 4 bases and V 5 bases, and 2 bases lay outside the gene matches. There are 12 residues in the CDR3.

V and J are TRBV5-1 and TRBJ2-3, with TRBD2 matching 9 bases. Germline V gives CDR1 SGHRS, CDR2 YFSETQ. This CDR3 has 16 residues. The ends lost 0 bases at V and 5 bases at J; junction bases unmatched: 7. This chain's CDR3 is CASSLGASGKGDTQYF. CDR3 in DNA: TGCGCCAGCAGCTTGGGGGCTAGCGGGAAGGGAGATACGCAGTATTTT. The full variable domain, completed using reference TRBV5-1 and TRBJ2-3, is KAGVTQTPRYLIKTRGQQVTLSCSPISGHRSVSWYQQTPGQGLQFLFEYFSETQRNKGNFPGRFSGRQFSNSRSEMNVSTLELGDSALYLCASSLGASGKGDTQYFGPGTRLTVL.

The rearrangement joins TRBV30 to TRBJ2-3; 7 nucleotides line up with TRBD2. V lost 3 bases and J lost 8; bases outside the gene matches: 5. Looked up from germline, CDR1 is GTSNPN and CDR2 is SVGIG (reference sequence). This CDR3 is 12 amino acids long. The CDR3 nucleotides read TGTGCCTGGAGCCAGGGCGGGAGTACGCAGTATTTT. It yields the protein CAWSQGGSTQYF.

The V call is TRBV18, the J call TRBJ2-7, with 8 nucleotides matching TRBD2. Trimming removed 3 bases from V and 3 bases from J; junction bases left unmatched: 4. Germline V gene lookup returns CDR1 KGHSH and CDR2 LQKENI. The CDR3 has 14 amino acids. This CDR3 reads CASSPASGLYEQYF. In nucleotides, the CDR3 is TGTGCCAGCTCACCGGCTAGCGGGCTCTACGAGCAGTACTTC.